A selection of T cell receptor beta chains follows, all from one sample in a study of radiation and T cells in renal cell carcinoma. Assay: immunoSEQ multiplex PCR; the TCRdb copy retains only in-frame clones and omits some. Here the sample spans approximately 120,000 clones, around 81% being singletons. This material consisted of blood, taken from a patient whose treatment included radiotherapy and nephrectomy. The receptor source for this set is a man aged 45 to 65 with renal cell carcinoma. Each CDR3 is given with its conserved first and last residue. Part of the rows lack a size; the others show once, few, many or a class for expanded clones.

CDR3: CSGGRGDQETQYF
size: NA
V: TRBV29-1
J: TRBJ2-5

CDR3: CASRPFRTGIHEKLFF
size: NA
V: TRBV2
J: TRBJ1-4

CDR3: CASSERQGTSTDTQYF
size: NA
V: TRBV7-9
J: TRBJ2-3

CDR3: CASTLGGSYDTQYF
size: once
V: TRBV10-1
J: TRBJ2-3

CDR3: CASSQVYGGPQYEQYF
size: NA
V: TRBV4-3
J: TRBJ2-7

CDR3: CASSPQTNTEAFF
size: NA
V: TRBV18
J: TRBJ1-1

CDR3: CASSYSGSGAKNIQYF
size: NA
V: TRBV6-5
J: TRBJ2-4

CDR3: CASSPQGEFTEAFF
size: NA
V: TRBV7-3
J: TRBJ1-1

CDR3: CASSYRDSTEAFF
size: NA
V: TRBV28
J: TRBJ1-1

CDR3: CASRGQVRNQPQHF
size: NA
V: TRBV2
J: TRBJ1-5

CDR3: CASSLHGAQETQYF
size: NA
V: TRBV5-4
J: TRBJ2-5

CDR3: CASSEGLKEYGYTF
size: NA
V: TRBV2
J: TRBJ1-2

CDR3: CASSEGQNTGELFF
size: NA
V: TRBV6-4
J: TRBJ2-2

CDR3: CASSQDRAEIEAFF
size: NA
V: TRBV4-3
J: TRBJ1-1

CDR3: CASSLPGQTYEQYF
size: NA
V: TRBV28
J: TRBJ2-7

CDR3: CASSQDARGQETQYF
size: few
V: TRBV4-2
J: TRBJ2-5

CDR3: CASTVPGSTYEQYF
size: many
V: TRBV7-9
J: TRBJ2-7

CDR3: CASVPRDFYNSPLHF
size: medium-sized
V: TRBV2
J: TRBJ1-6

CDR3: CASSLGEETQYF
size: NA
V: TRBV5-4
J: TRBJ2-5

CDR3: CASSDPMRGGPYEQYF
size: NA
V: TRBV25-1
J: TRBJ2-7

CDR3: CASSLVLQNTEAFF
size: NA
V: TRBV7-8
J: TRBJ1-1

CDR3: CASSLIRDTAEAFF
size: NA
V: TRBV5-5
J: TRBJ1-1

CDR3: CSVEGPGIIYNEQFF
size: NA
V: TRBV29-1
J: TRBJ2-1

CDR3: CAWSAGTGGEAFF
size: NA
V: TRBV30
J: TRBJ1-1